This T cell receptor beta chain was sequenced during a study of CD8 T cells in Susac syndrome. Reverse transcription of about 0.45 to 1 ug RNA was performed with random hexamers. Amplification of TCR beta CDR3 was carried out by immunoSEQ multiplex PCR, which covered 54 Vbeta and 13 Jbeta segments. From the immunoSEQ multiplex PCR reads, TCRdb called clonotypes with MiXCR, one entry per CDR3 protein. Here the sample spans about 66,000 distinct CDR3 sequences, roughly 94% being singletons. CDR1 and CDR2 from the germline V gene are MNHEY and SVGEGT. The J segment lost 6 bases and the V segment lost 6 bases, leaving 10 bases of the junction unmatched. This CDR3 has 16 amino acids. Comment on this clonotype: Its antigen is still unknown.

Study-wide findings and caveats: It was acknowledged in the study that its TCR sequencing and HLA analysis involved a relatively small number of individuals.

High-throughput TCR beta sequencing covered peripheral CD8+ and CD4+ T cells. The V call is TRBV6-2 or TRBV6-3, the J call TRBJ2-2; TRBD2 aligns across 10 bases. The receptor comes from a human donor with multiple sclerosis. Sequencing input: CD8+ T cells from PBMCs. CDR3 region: CASSPQRGGLPGELFF. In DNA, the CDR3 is TGTGCCAGCAGCCCCCAGCGGGGGGGCCTTCCCGGGGAGCTGTTTTTT.